This note documents a single T cell receptor (beta chain) sequence. What it binds is not known. Between the trimmed V and J ends, which lost 5 bases and 6 bases, there was a span of 11 bases. Looked up from germline, CDR1 is SEHNR and CDR2 is FQNEAQ (reference sequence). This CDR3 spans 13 amino acids. This record belongs to a study of cytotoxic CD8 clonotypes in ibrutinib-treated CLL. Across the study: The sample average was about 280,000 productive templates and tens of thousands of productive rearrangements. General study points: Treatment left the uncommon public clonotypes either contracted or stable in frequency.

Assay used: immunoSEQ multiplex PCR; TCRdb lists only in-frame clones, some missing. Of 130,000 or so clones listed, approximately 85% were seen once; the top ten hold about 2%. Sequencing used PBMCs, obtained after 24 months of ibrutinib treatment. This receptor was identified in a human donor with chronic lymphocytic leukemia. This sequence joins TRBV7-9 and TRBJ2-1; D unclear. CDR3 in amino acids: CASSPNPRNEQFF. CDR3 coding DNA: TGTGCCAGCAGCCCAAACCCCCGCAATGAGCAGTTCTTC.